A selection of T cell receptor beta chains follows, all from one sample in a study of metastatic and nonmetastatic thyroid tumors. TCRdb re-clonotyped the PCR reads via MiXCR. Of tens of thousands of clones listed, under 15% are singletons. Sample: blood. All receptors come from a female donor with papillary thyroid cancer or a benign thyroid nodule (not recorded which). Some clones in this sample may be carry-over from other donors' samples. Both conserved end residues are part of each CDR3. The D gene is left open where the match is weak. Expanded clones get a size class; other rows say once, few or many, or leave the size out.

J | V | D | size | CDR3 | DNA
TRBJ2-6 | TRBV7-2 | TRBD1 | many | CASSLQGAGANVLTF | TGTGCCAGCAGCTTACAGGGGGCTGGGGCCAACGTCCTGACTTTC
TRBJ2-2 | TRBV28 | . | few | CASSFSGMNTGELFF | TGTGCCAGCAGTTTTAGCGGTATGAACACCGGGGAGCTGTTTTTT
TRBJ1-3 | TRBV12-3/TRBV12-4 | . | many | CASSLSRGGNTIYF | TGTGCCAGCAGTTTGAGTCGAGGTGGAAACACCATATATTTT
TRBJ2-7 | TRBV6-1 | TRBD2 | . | CASSSPGTRGDEQYF | TGTGCCAGCAGTTCCCCCGGGACTCGGGGGGACGAGCAGTACTTC
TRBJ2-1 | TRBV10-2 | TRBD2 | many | CASQGTAGENEQFF | TGCGCCAGCCAAGGAACAGCGGGGGAGAATGAGCAGTTCTTC
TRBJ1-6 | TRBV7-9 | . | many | CASSPDSSSSPLHF | TGTGCCAGCAGCCCGGACAGTTCGAGTTCACCCCTCCACTTT
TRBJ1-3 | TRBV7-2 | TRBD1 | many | CASSLRGQGAGNTIYF | TGTGCCAGCAGCTTAAGGGGACAGGGCGCTGGAAACACCATATATTTT
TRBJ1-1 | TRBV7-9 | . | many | CASSFEGGFTEAFF | TGTGCCAGCAGCTTTGAGGGGGGTTTCACTGAAGCTTTCTTT
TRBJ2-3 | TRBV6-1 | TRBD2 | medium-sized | CASSEVAGGPDTQYF | TGTGCCAGCAGTGAAGTAGCGGGAGGGCCAGATACGCAGTATTTT
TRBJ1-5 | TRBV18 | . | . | CVSSPAGGLNQPQQF | TGTGTCAGCTCCCCGGCCGGGGGCCTCAATCAGCCCCAGCAATTT
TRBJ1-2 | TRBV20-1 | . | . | CSAPDPGRTYGYTF | TGCAGTGCCCCAGACCCGGGACGGACCTATGGCTACACCTTC
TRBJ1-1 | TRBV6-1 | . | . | CASSRDYEAFF | TGTGCCAGCAGTCGGGACTATGAAGCTTTCTTT
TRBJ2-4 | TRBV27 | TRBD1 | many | CASRPQGQKNIQYF | TGTGCCAGCCGGCCCCAGGGACAGAAAAACATTCAGTACTTC
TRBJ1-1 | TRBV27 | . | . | CASSLAWDRLNTEAFF | TGTGCCAGCAGTTTAGCATGGGATCGACTTAACACTGAAGCTTTCTTT
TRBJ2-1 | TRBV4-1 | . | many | CASSQYSFGVNEQFF | TGCGCCAGCAGCCAATATTCCTTCGGGGTCAATGAGCAGTTCTTC
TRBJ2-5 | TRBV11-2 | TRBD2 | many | CASSLATSGTEETQYF | TGTGCCAGCAGCTTAGCCACTAGCGGGACGGAAGAGACCCAGTACTTC
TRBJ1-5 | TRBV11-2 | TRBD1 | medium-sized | CASSSLGQGGRQPQHF | TGTGCCAGCAGCTCCCTTGGACAGGGTGGAAGGCAGCCCCAGCATTTT
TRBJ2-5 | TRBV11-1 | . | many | CASSPTGAEETQYF | TGTGCCAGCAGCCCGACGGGGGCGGAAGAGACCCAGTACTTC
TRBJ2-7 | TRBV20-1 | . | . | CSARGRREYEQYF | TGCAGTGCTAGAGGACGTCGGGAGTACGAGCAGTACTTC
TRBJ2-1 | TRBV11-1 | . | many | CASSFGLYIVGNEQFF | TGTGCCAGCAGCTTTGGGCTGTATATTGTGGGCAATGAGCAGTTCTTC
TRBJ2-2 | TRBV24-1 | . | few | CATSLAADQNTGELFF | TGTGCCACCAGCTTAGCGGCAGACCAGAACACCGGGGAGCTGTTTTTT
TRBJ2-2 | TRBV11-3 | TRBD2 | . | CASSSVTSGNTGELFF | TGTGCCAGCAGCTCAGTGACTAGCGGAAACACCGGGGAGCTGTTTTTT
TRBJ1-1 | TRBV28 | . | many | CASSLGGVNTEAFF | TGTGCCAGCAGTTTAGGGGGCGTGAACACTGAAGCTTTCTTT
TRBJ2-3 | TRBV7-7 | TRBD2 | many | CASSLGTAGATDTQYF | TGTGCCAGCAGCTTGGGTACGGCGGGAGCCACAGATACGCAGTATTTT
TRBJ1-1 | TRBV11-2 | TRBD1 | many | CASSLVGQGATNTEAFF | TGTGCCAGCAGCTTAGTTGGGCAGGGGGCGACGAACACTGAAGCTTTCTTT